This T cell receptor (beta chain) was identified in a study of blood T cell repertoires in COVID-19. Overall study: T cells, B-cell-depleted T cells, or PBMCs provided the cDNA or gDNA that served as material.

Libraries were prepared by immunoSEQ multiplex PCR; TCRdb keeps only in-frame clonotypes and omits some of them. This repertoire shows under 200,000 clones, 83% found once; its top ten account for more than 1.5%. The receptor comes from a human donor in a cohort sampled during active COVID-19. Sequencing input: peripheral blood.

For the CDR3, the DNA is TGTGCCAGCAGCAGCGGGACCGCGATATATGGCTACACCTTC. It is translated as CASSSGTAIYGYTF. The chain has TRBV6-5 and TRBJ1-2, with a possible D match to TRBD1 (5 bases). Germline V gene data show CDR1 as MNHEY and CDR2 as SVGAGI. Trimming cost V 6 bases and J 5 bases, with 16 bases left between them. This CDR3 contains 14 residues.